A single T cell receptor (beta chain) is shown here with its context. The target of this receptor is not known. No base qualities exist here, and no much larger clone lies one base off it. These data originate in a study of shared clonotypes between healthy human individuals (dated by TCRdb to about 2020). About the investigation overall: The cohort included a few men and a couple of women between 18 and 49 years of age. Per donor, three plates each were used for CD4 naive and CD4 memory, two for CD8 naive, and one for CD8 memory. To estimate repertoire size and how much clonotype sharing occurs between individuals, the study deeply sequenced the blood TCR repertoires of several healthy adults. Different laboratories and diverse techniques were used to prepare libraries and sequence TCR repertoires, to increase sequencing depth and limit assay-specific biases. Each donor's leukapheresis produced roughly between roughly 0.94 and 9.5 billion PBMCs.

Donors were healthy HIV-negative adults with no recently reported acute infections or vaccinations. All donors were Caucasian adults living in Nashville, Tennessee, USA. CD4+ T cells were enriched by magnetic negative selection; naive cells were then positively selected on CD45RA, and the negative fraction formed the memory subset. Blood was collected by leukapheresis, and PBMCs were isolated by Ficoll-Histopaque density gradient centrifugation and then cryopreserved in liquid nitrogen vapor phase. Purity and quantity of every magnetically sorted T cell population were checked by analytical flow cytometry. Each sorted fraction had its genomic DNA isolated and then quantified by UV absorbance on a Nanodrop 2000c. Using the deep immunoSEQ assay, TCR CDR3 regions were amplified from genomic DNA by multiplex PCR. Extracted genomic DNA from each cell subset was distributed evenly across all wells of several immunoSEQ 96-well plates, and each plate was treated as a replicate. For sorted subsets, 150 to 250 ng of genomic DNA, equivalent to 25,000 to 35,000 T cell genomes, went into each replicate PCR. The purified libraries were quantified using a Qubit 3.0 fluorometer, sized with a Bioanalyzer 2100, and then quantified again using the KAPA Library Quantification kit. A separate single-read 150-cycle Illumina NextSeq 550 flow cell was used to sequence each immunoSEQ 96-well plate. Processing in the source paper ran as follows. Because the immunoSEQ output held only junctional sequences and lacked quality scores, the filtering could not match the filtering applied to full-length reads. To assign V/J genes and CDR3, sequences were annotated using PyIR, a Python wrapper for IgBLAST v1.9, with IMGT germline references. Reads with weak V/J assignments (E-value above 1e-6), missing CDR3, stop codons, out-of-frame junctions, or ambiguous translated residues were removed. V3J clonotypes were defined by identical inferred V gene, J gene, and CDR3 amino acid sequence. To compute the percentage overlap between repertoires, the number of shared unique clonotypes was divided by the size of the smaller repertoire. Richness of each repertoire was evaluated using RTK rarefaction, the Chao1 estimator, and Recon v2.1 estimates of unobserved clonotypes. OLGA was used to compute generation probabilities for all TCRbeta clonotypes that the gDNA method yielded from a few donors. The table comes from immuneACCESS by way of TCRdb, which keeps in-frame sequences with V and J called. Part of the clones is missing from these tables; in studies checked, under half for an unresolved V gene and the rest for unknown reasons. V, J and clone size were drawn from that table, and D and trimming were deduced from the DNA. The sample includes 2 million to 3 million clones, with over 85% observed a single time. The ten largest clones add up to approximately 0.36% of the sample.

The germline V gene (reference sequence) gives CDR1 as SSHAT and CDR2 as FNYEAQ. Deletion took 3 bases off V and 7 bases off J, with a span of 13 bases between the germline ends. Reading from cysteine to phenylalanine, the CDR3 counts 13 amino acids. The sequence is cut down to CDR3 DNA, 39 bases in frame from base 1. What the study reported, not specific to this receptor: Approximately 4.8% of naive CD4, 3.5% of naive CD8, roughly 2.4% of memory CD4, and over 0.35% of memory CD8 clonotypes were shared across a few donors. Naive subsets generally had larger estimated clonotype richness than memory subsets did. Compared with non-shared clonotypes, the clonotypes found in all four sorted-subset donors had higher generation probabilities. Because the study included a small number of donors, the genetic and exposure-history diversity represented was limited. Even with the large sequencing depth, rarefaction of the sorted-subset datasets indicated that sequencing was incomplete. Sampling was restricted to blood, and TCR repertoires in tissue are likely to differ from TCR repertoires in blood. Pairwise subsampling led to the expectation that sequencing depth would affect the degree of clonotype sharing among donors.

Sequencing was carried out using naive CD4+ T cells from PBMCs. Taken with the paper, the label for cell subset or site translates to: CD45RA+ positively selected. The receptor was isolated from a man aged 18 to 29 in good health. Some clones in this sample may be carry-over from other donors' samples. The chain is assembled from TRBV7-7 and TRBJ2-7, with the D gene not confidently named. The nucleotide sequence is given as TGTGCCAGCAGCTTGTTGGAGTACGGAGAGCAGTACTTC. This encodes CASSLLEYGEQYF.